The entry below describes one T cell receptor (beta chain). How the authors handled the data: Nucleated cell counts were estimated from reference gene primer amplification. The protocol was immunoSEQ multiplex PCR, while the TCRdb copy is restricted to in-frame clones and leaves out a portion. V and J calls and clone size come straight from that table; D and trimming were deduced from the DNA. This table holds approximately 250,000 clones, roughly 84% found once. These data come from a study of blood T cell repertoires in COVID-19. In the study overall: The origin of the acute and convalescent COVID-19 samples was the United States, Italy and Spain. Sources were T cells, B-cell-depleted T cells, or PBMCs; the material itself was cDNA or gDNA.

The CDR3 extends over 17 amino acids. CDR1 and CDR2 from the germline V gene are SGHNT and YYREEE (reference sequence). J lost 10 bases, V lost 4 bases, and 20 bases had no gene match. This receptor was identified in a man aged 60 to 75 with acute or convalescent COVID-19. The sample was peripheral blood. The chain has TRBV5-4 and TRBJ2-1; TRBD2 aligns across 7 bases. The DNA of the CDR3 is TGTGCCAGCAGCCTGGGGGGAGGGTGGCAGGGCTCCAAGGAGCAGTTCTTC. Translation gives CASSLGGGWQGSKEQFF.